This TCR beta chain comes out of a study of CD8 T cells in ankylosing spondylitis. This clonotype was detected only a few times. Its antigen remains unidentified. Quantitative 5'-RACE with molecular barcodes generated TCR beta libraries. A single record per CDR3 protein comes from TCRdb applying MiXCR to the 5' RACE reads. The sample lists approximately 440,000 distinct CDR3 sequences, roughly 15% occurring once. Study-level points and caveats: Ankylosing spondylitis blood appeared to be characterized by a TCR beta motif of several highly homologous variants. Reportedly, matched ankylosing spondylitis synovial fluid was significantly enriched for disease-linked clones. In peripheral blood, disease-linked CD8+ clones occurred at relatively low frequencies.

The V gene end was trimmed by 6 bases and the J gene end by 9 bases; junction bases not matched to a gene: 17. Germline V gene data show CDR1 as MNHNS and CDR2 as SASEGT. This CDR3 has 15 residues. Sequenced: blood, either unsorted or a sorted T cell fraction (not recorded which). The receptor comes from a male donor with ankylosing spondylitis. V gene TRBV6-1 combines with J gene TRBJ2-7; 7 bases agree with TRBD1. The CDR3 DNA reads TGTGCCAGCAGGAACTCCGGGACAGAGTCCCTCGGGCAGTACTTC. Its translation: CASRNSGTESLGQYF.